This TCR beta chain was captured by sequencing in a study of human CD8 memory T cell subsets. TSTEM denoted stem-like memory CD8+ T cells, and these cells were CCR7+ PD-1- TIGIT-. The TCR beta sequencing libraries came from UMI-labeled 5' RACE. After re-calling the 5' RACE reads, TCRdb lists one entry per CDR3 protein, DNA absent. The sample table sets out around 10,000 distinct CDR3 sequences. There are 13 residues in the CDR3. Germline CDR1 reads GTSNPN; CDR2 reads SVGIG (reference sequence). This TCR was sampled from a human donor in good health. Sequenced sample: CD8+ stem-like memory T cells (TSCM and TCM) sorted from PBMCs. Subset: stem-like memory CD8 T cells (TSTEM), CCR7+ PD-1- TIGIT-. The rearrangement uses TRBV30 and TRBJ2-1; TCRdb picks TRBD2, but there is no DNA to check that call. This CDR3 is CAWSSSGPNEQFF.